These T cell receptor beta chains were read from a single sample in a study of CD8 T cells in Susac syndrome. In TCRdb, the immunoSEQ multiplex PCR reads were re-called with MiXCR into one record per CDR3 protein. The data contain more than 70,000 distinct CDR3 sequences, over 75% of them singletons. Sequenced sample: CD8+ T cells from PBMCs. Receptors were obtained from a human donor with multiple sclerosis. Each CDR3 is given with its conserved first and last residue. The D gene is left open where the match is weak. Clone size is not always given. Where it is, it says once, few, many or a class for expanded clones.

cdr3_aa cdr3_nt clone_size d_call j_call v_call cdr3_length
CASSILHVNTEAFF TGTGCCAGCAGCATCCTTCACGTGAACACTGAAGCTTTCTTT once NA TRBJ1-1 TRBV7-2 14
CSVPSARAKGFYEQYF TGCAGTGTCCCTTCGGCAAGGGCGAAGGGGTTCTACGAGCAGTACTTC NA NA TRBJ2-7 TRBV20-1 16
CASSPGRAGETQYF TGTGCCAGCAGTCCCGGGAGGGCCGGAGAGACCCAGTACTTC NA TRBD2 TRBJ2-5 TRBV12-3/TRBV12-4 14
CASSSDSGGELFF TGTGCCAGCAGCTCGGACAGTGGCGGGGAGCTGTTTTTT NA NA TRBJ2-2 TRBV11-1 13
CASSVMGLASYEQYF TGTGCCAGCAGCGTGATGGGACTAGCCTCCTACGAGCAGTACTTC NA TRBD2 TRBJ2-7 TRBV13 15
CATSRPLTGITEAFF TGTGCCACCAGCAGACCCTTGACAGGAATCACTGAAGCTTTCTTT NA NA TRBJ1-1 TRBV15 15
CASSPTGSNKETQYF TGTGCCAGCAGTCCGACCGGGTCCAACAAAGAGACCCAGTACTTC NA NA TRBJ2-5 TRBV12-3/TRBV12-4 15
CASSQETQEDTQYF TGCGCCAGCAGCCAAGAAACACAAGAAGATACGCAGTATTTT NA NA TRBJ2-3 TRBV4-1 14
CASSVPRGGYTF TGTGCCAGCAGCGTCCCTAGAGGTGGCTACACCTTC NA NA TRBJ1-2 TRBV9 12
CASSHADGQGAGDTEAFF TGTGCCAGCAGCCATGCAGACGGACAGGGGGCCGGGGACACTGAAGCTTTCTTT NA TRBD1 TRBJ1-1 TRBV4-2 18
CASTFMDVNTEAFF TGTGCCAGCACATTTATGGATGTGAACACTGAAGCTTTCTTT NA NA TRBJ1-1 TRBV2 14
CASSADIATFSGNTIYF TGCGCCAGCAGCGCCGACATAGCTACCTTTTCTGGAAACACCATATATTTT once NA TRBJ1-3 TRBV4-1 17
CASSATGGDGYTF TGCGCCAGCAGCGCGACAGGGGGAGATGGCTACACCTTC NA TRBD1 TRBJ1-2 TRBV5-1 13
CASSLGPPGGEQFF TGTGCCAGCAGCTTAGGCCCGCCGGGAGGTGAGCAGTTCTTC NA TRBD2 TRBJ2-1 TRBV11-2 14
CASSPLGSTAYNEQFF TGTGCCAGCTCACCACTTGGGTCGACCGCCTACAATGAGCAGTTCTTC NA NA TRBJ2-1 TRBV18 16
CASSLAFSWDEQFF TGTGCCAGCAGTTTAGCGTTCTCCTGGGATGAGCAGTTCTTC NA NA TRBJ2-1 TRBV12-3/TRBV12-4 14
CAGRVAYEQYF TGCGCCGGTAGGGTAGCCTACGAGCAGTACTTC NA NA TRBJ2-7 TRBV20-1 11
CASSFGIFYEQYF TGTGCCAGCAGTTTCGGGATATTCTACGAGCAGTACTTC NA NA TRBJ2-7 TRBV28 13
CASRSGINEQFF TGTGCCTCTCGCTCAGGGATCAATGAGCAGTTCTTC NA NA TRBJ2-1 TRBV27 12